This T cell receptor (beta chain) was sequenced in a study of blood T cell repertoires in COVID-19. This CDR3 is built from 15 residues. CDR1 and CDR2 from the germline V gene are DFQATT and SNEGSKA (reference sequence). J gave up 6 bases and V 3 bases, and 8 bases lay outside the gene matches. Clones were read by immunoSEQ multiplex PCR, and TCRdb kept only the in-frame ones, dropping some. The sample carries 200,000 to 250,000 clones, 89% recorded once. The sequencing input was peripheral blood. This TCR came from a man between 60 and 75 years old who had recovered from COVID-19. V gene TRBV20-1 combines with J gene TRBJ2-7; TRBD2 matches 13 bases. In nucleotides, the CDR3 is TGCAGTGCTAGTGGGACTAGCGGGGTCAATGGCGAGCAGTACTTC. This encodes CSASGTSGVNGEQYF.